This is a list of T cell receptor beta chains from one sample in a study of T cells in Graves' hyperthyroidism and ophthalmopathy. TCRdb re-called the multiplex PCR reads with MiXCR, one entry per CDR3 protein. This table holds about 350,000 distinct CDR3 sequences, roughly an eighth found once. Sequenced: blood. The source is a woman between 35 and 50 years old with Graves' ophthalmopathy. Each CDR3 is given with its conserved first and last residue. A D gene is named only where the DNA matches it firmly. Where a row states a size, it is once, few, many or the class of an expanded clone; other rows omit it.

j_gene,d_gene,abundance,v_gene,CDR3nt,CDR3aa
TRBJ2-5,NA,NA,TRBV19,TGTGCCAGTAGTATAGCTCTGGGCGGGACCCAGTACTTC,CASSIALGGTQYF
TRBJ2-5,NA,few,TRBV6-1,TGTGCCAGCAGCACGTCAGGGTGGACACAAGAGACCCAGTACTTC,CASSTSGWTQETQYF
TRBJ1-2,NA,many,TRBV2,TGTGCCAGCAGAGAGACAGCCTCTAACTATGGCTACACCTTC,CASRETASNYGYTF
TRBJ1-1,NA,few,TRBV7-9,TGTGCCAGCAGCTTGACAGTCTCGAACACTGAAGCTTTCTTT,CASSLTVSNTEAFF
TRBJ1-2,NA,NA,TRBV6-1,TGTGCCAGCAGAGGGTGGGGCGCTAACTATGGCTACACCTTC,CASRGWGANYGYTF
TRBJ2-1,NA,many,TRBV28,TGTGCCAGCAGTAAAGGGACTCGTAGGAATGGGAATGAGCAGTTCTTC,CASSKGTRRNGNEQFF
TRBJ2-2,NA,once,TRBV7-9,TGTGCCAGCACCGAACAGCGGGACACCGGGGAGCTGTTTTTT,CASTEQRDTGELFF
TRBJ2-5,TRBD1,many,TRBV5-6,TGTGCCAGCAGCTTGCCGGACAGGGGGCTGGAGACCCAGTACTTC,CASSLPDRGLETQYF
TRBJ2-1,NA,NA,TRBV5-1,TGCGCCAGCAGCTTGGCCACTTTGGCAGGGCCATACAATGAGCAGTTCTTC,CASSLATLAGPYNEQFF
TRBJ1-2,NA,NA,TRBV12-3/TRBV12-4,TGTGCCAGCAGTTTGGAGTTCGAACACAGGGAGAGCTACACCTTC,CASSLEFEHRESYTF
TRBJ2-1,NA,NA,TRBV15,TGTGCCACCAGCAGCCGCCCCCGAGGGCCGGTTGAGCAGTTCTTC,CATSSRPRGPVEQFF
TRBJ2-1,TRBD1,NA,TRBV3-1,TGTGCCAGCAGCGTGCGGACAGGGGAAAATGAGCAGTTCTTC,CASSVRTGENEQFF
TRBJ2-2,NA,NA,TRBV12-3/TRBV12-4,TGTGCCAGCGGGTCAGGCCGGGAGCTGTTTTTT,CASGSGRELFF
TRBJ1-2,TRBD1,NA,TRBV5-5,TGTGCCAGCAGATATACCGGGACAGGGAACCGGGACACCTTC,CASRYTGTGNRDTF
TRBJ2-1,NA,NA,TRBV10-2,TGCGCCAGCAGTGATAGGATGCCGGGCGAGCAGTTCTTC,CASSDRMPGEQFF
TRBJ1-2,TRBD1,few,TRBV15,TGTGCCACCAGACAGGGGGGAATTAGAAACTATGGCTACACCTTC,CATRQGGIRNYGYTF
TRBJ1-1,NA,many,TRBV2,TGTGCCAGCAGTACGCAGGGTAACACTGAAGCTTTCTTT,CASSTQGNTEAFF
TRBJ1-6,NA,few,TRBV12-3/TRBV12-4,TGTGCCAGCAATGAGGGCCCTAATTCACCCCTCCACTTT,CASNEGPNSPLHF
TRBJ2-3,NA,many,TRBV11-3,TGTGCCAGCAGCTTACGTCCCACGGGGCTAATGGCAGATACGCAGTATTTT,CASSLRPTGLMADTQYF
TRBJ2-1,TRBD2,many,TRBV28,TGTGCCAGCATAACTAGCGGGAGGGCTATGGATGAGCAGTTCTTC,CASITSGRAMDEQFF
TRBJ2-3,TRBD2,many,TRBV7-9,TGTGCCAGCAGCCCACGGTGGGGGACTAGCGGGAGGGCCGCAGATACGCAGTATTTT,CASSPRWGTSGRAADTQYF
TRBJ1-2,TRBD1,once,TRBV20-1,TGCAGTGCTCAGCCCGGGACAGCTAACTATGGCTACACCTTC,CSAQPGTANYGYTF
TRBJ2-6,NA,few,TRBV7-2,TGTGCCAACAGCTTGGGGTCTGGGGCCAACGTCCTGACTTTC,CANSLGSGANVLTF
TRBJ2-3,NA,NA,TRBV6-1,TGTGCCAGCGGCCCCACAGATACGCAGTATTTT,CASGPTDTQYF
TRBJ2-2,NA,NA,TRBV4-2,TGTGCCAGCAGCCGGACTAACTCGGGGAGGAACACCGGGGAGCTGTTTTTT,CASSRTNSGRNTGELFF
TRBJ1-6,NA,few,TRBV28,TGTGCCAGCAGTCCGAGGCTCGGGTGGGCATCACCCCTCCACTTT,CASSPRLGWASPLHF
TRBJ1-2,TRBD1,many,TRBV12-3/TRBV12-4,TGTGCCAGCAGTTTCGCAGGACAGGGGCGGAATGGCTACACCTTC,CASSFAGQGRNGYTF
TRBJ2-4,TRBD1,NA,TRBV5-4,TGTGCCAGCAGCTTCAAGGGACAGGGGTTAAACATTCAGTACTTC,CASSFKGQGLNIQYF
TRBJ1-4,NA,few,TRBV18,TGTGCCAGCTCACCACCGGGACACGGAAATGAAAAACTGTTTTTT,CASSPPGHGNEKLFF
TRBJ1-1,NA,once,TRBV11-3,TGTGCCAGCAGCTTTGAGGACGGACCTAACACTGAAGCTTTCTTT,CASSFEDGPNTEAFF
TRBJ1-2,NA,many,TRBV29-1,TGCAGCGGGACAGAAACGCAAGGCTATGGCTACACCTTC,CSGTETQGYGYTF
TRBJ1-2,NA,many,TRBV7-9,TGTGCCAGCAGCTTAGGGGAGCTTGGCTATGGCTACACCTTC,CASSLGELGYGYTF